This TCR beta chain was observed in a study of PD-1 blockade in classical Hodgkin lymphoma (dated by TCRdb to the early 2020s). As for the study more broadly: Nivolumab dosing was 3 mg/kg intravenously every 2 weeks, continuing until either disease progression or unacceptable toxicity. A peripheral blood immune signature of response to PD-1 blockade in classical Hodgkin lymphoma was defined using TCR beta sequencing and CyTOF.

The time point label of this sample denotes: cycle 4 day 1 (C4D1), after less than 7 weeks of nivolumab. Every trial patient had relapsed after autologous stem cell transplantation, and cohorts A, B and C differed in prior brentuximab vedotin exposure. The trial cohort included more than 55 patients with relapsed/refractory classical Hodgkin lymphoma, and each patient had a best overall response of complete response, partial response or progressive disease. Single-agent nivolumab was administered to trial patients in the multi-cohort phase II CheckMate 205 trial. An independent review committee assessed best overall response by applying the 2007 International Working Group response criteria. Trial PBMCs were collected just before the start of nivolumab (C1D1) and during therapy at cycle 2 day 1 and cycle 4 day 1. Peripheral blood was collected in 8 mL Vacutainer Cell Preparation Tubes, from which PBMCs were isolated by centrifugation and then cryopreserved.

Broader findings and caveats from the paper: Only a single clinical trial cohort was studied, and what caused the repertoire differences, possibly disease activity or prior therapy, remained undefined. CD4+ but not CD8+ TCR diversity rose significantly by C4D1 (p=0.0027 vs p=0.16), most apparent in complete responders (p=0.02). Diversity was lower in patients who began nivolumab less than 1 year after ASCT, so these patients were left out of later analyses to avoid confounding by immune reconstitution. Trial patients achieving complete response had baseline diversity similar to newly diagnosed patients, whereas partial responders and progressors had significantly lower diversity. Baseline TCR diversity was reported to be lower in newly diagnosed patients than in healthy donors, and even lower in relapsed/refractory patients.

The Qiagen DNeasy kit was used to extract genomic DNA both from unsorted PBMCs and from the negatively selected CD4+ and CD8+ fractions. Amplification of TCR beta CDR3 regions was done by immunoSEQ multiplex PCR with primers that anneal to V and J segments. A synthetic immune receptor repertoire was used to minimize amplification bias, and remaining bias was computationally removed after sequencing. On the study's bioinformatics: Repertoire diversity was quantified as the Shannon entropy index using custom Python scripts. Unsorted, CD4+ and CD8+ repertoires were examined separately, except in combined analyses, for which CD4+ and CD8+ sequences were merged in silico. Clonal expansion was defined as a frequency increase of at least 2-fold after treatment compared with C1D1, and clones undetected at baseline were assigned a pseudocount of 0.5. Clones with 0 or 1 copy at C1D1 were defined as singleton clones, while clones with 2 or more copies were defined as non-singleton clones. Clones expanded in unsorted samples were assigned a CD4+, CD8+ or unknown annotation through matching of protein sequences in sorted samples from the same patient. Wilcoxon tests were applied to paired samples to test diversity changes from C1D1 to C4D1. Drawn from immuneACCESS, this table holds only the in-frame rearrangements with V and J called that TCRdb kept. Clones are partly lost; checked studies trace under half to an unresolved V gene and leave the rest unexplained. V and J calls and clone size follow that table, whereas D and trimming were derived from the DNA. The sample has about 24,000 clones on record, approximately 77% of them singletons. Roughly a fifth of the sample is in the top ten clones.

Regarding this clone: Its target antigen remains unknown. Per-base quality was not reported, and no clone a single base away is much larger than it.

The sequence was collected from a human donor with classical Hodgkin lymphoma. The specimen was peripheral blood mononuclear cells (PBMCs), collected before the fourth cycle of nivolumab.

The CDR3 loop reads CAISETHGMGTDTQYF. The nucleotide sequence reads TGTGCCATCAGTGAGACTCACGGTATGGGCACAGATACGCAGTATTTT. Recombination connected TRBV10-3 to TRBJ2-3, with the identity of the D gene unclear. The germline V gene specifies ENHRY as CDR1 and SYGVKD as CDR2. Deletion took 2 bases off V and 1 base off J, with a span of 13 bases between the germline ends. Counted from cysteine to phenylalanine, this CDR3 has 16 amino acids. Only the CDR3 portion is preserved as DNA: 48 bases, with reading frame beginning at the first base.